Following are 19 T cell receptor beta chains from one sample sequenced in a study of blood T cell repertoires in COVID-19. Profiled with immunoSEQ multiplex PCR; TCRdb holds only in-frame clones, not every one. The data show roughly 250,000 clones, approximately 83% seen once. Sequencing was done on a sample of PBMCs or T cells enriched from blood (not recorded which). The receptor set was obtained from a woman in her 40s with acute COVID-19.

V and J are TRBV20-1 and TRBJ2-5; D is uncertain. Germline V gene data show CDR1 as DFQATT and CDR2 as SNEGSKA (reference sequence). The CDR3 is 11 amino acids. Trimming pared 5 bases from V and 4 bases from J, leaving 8 bases between. CDR3 bases: TGCAGTGCTTCCTGGAGAGAGACCCAGTACTTC. Amino acids: CSASWRETQYF.

The chain has TRBV4-1 and TRBJ2-7; no definite D call. The V end lost 0 bases, the J end lost 3 bases, and 12 bases lay between the germline ends. CDR1 and CDR2 from the germline V gene are MGHRA and YSYEKL. This CDR3 region has 15 residues. CDR3 nucleotide sequence: TGCGCCAGCAGCCAAGATAGAATGAGCGTCTACGAGCAGTACTTC. Protein: CASSQDRMSVYEQYF.

This clone was detected only once. The chain has TRBV19 and TRBJ2-1; 7 positions agree with TRBD2. The V segment lost 7 bases and the J segment 4 bases; nucleotides outside the gene matches: 7. CDR3 size: 14 residues. CDR1 and CDR2 from the germline V gene are LNHDA and SQIVND (reference sequence). The CDR3 DNA is TGTGCCAGTACGGGCGGGAGTAGATACAATGAGCAGTTCTTC. Protein: CASTGGSRYNEQFF.

The genes are TRBV5-4 and TRBJ2-7, with 12 bases lining up with TRBD2. The germline V gene has CDR1 SGHNT and CDR2 YYREEE (reference sequence). CDR3 size: 17 residues. J gave up 7 bases and V 3 bases, and 14 bases lay outside the gene matches. CDR3 sequence: CASSSGTPLAGGHEQYF. CDR3 bases: TGTGCCAGCAGCTCCGGAACCCCTCTAGCGGGAGGGCATGAGCAGTACTTC.

The chain employs TRBV6-4 and TRBJ2-2; maybe TRBD2 (5 bases). The V gene's germline CDR1 is MRHNA and CDR2 SNTAGT. The CDR3 consists of 13 residues. Trimming took off 5 bases at V and 6 bases at J, with 10 bases between the two ends. The CDR3 coding sequence is TGTGCCAGCAGTATCCGGGAATCCGGGGAGCTGTTTTTT. This sequence encodes CASSIRESGELFF.

The rearrangement links TRBV2 to TRBJ1-6; the D is unclear. This CDR3 has 18 amino acids. The germline V and J ends were trimmed by 1 base and 5 bases, with 18 bases remaining between them. The germline gives CDR1 SNHLY, CDR2 FYNNEI. CDR3 nucleotides: TGTGCCAGCAGTGAAGGGCGCCCGGCCGGGATAAATAATTCACCCCTCCACTTT. Encoded protein: CASSEGRPAGINNSPLHF.

The CDR3 DNA reads TGTGCCAGCAGTGAATGGACTCCAAGATACAATGAGCAGTTCTTC. Its protein product is CASSEWTPRYNEQFF. The chain carries TRBV6-4 and TRBJ2-1; possibly TRBD2 for D (5 bases). This CDR3 contains 15 residues. Germline CDR1 MRHNA, CDR2 SNTAGT. V lost 3 bases and J 4 bases, leaving 13 bases between the germline ends.

The chain couples TRBV5-1 to TRBJ2-7; D is possibly TRBD2 (6 bases). Germline CDR1 and CDR2: SGHRS and YFSETQ. CDR3 length equals 15 residues. Trimming stripped 0 bases from V and 5 bases from J, with 15 bases between. CDR3 DNA: TGCGCCAGCAGCTTGGAGGCAGGGAGGCGGGACGAGCAGTACTTC. Translation gives CASSLEAGRRDEQYF.

This chain joins TRBV14 and TRBJ1-1; weak D call: TRBD1 (6 bases). The CDR3 spans 13 residues. Germline-derived CDR1 and CDR2 are SGHDN and FVKESK. Trimming removed 2 bases at V and 11 bases at J, with 15 bases between. Here the CDR3 DNA reads TGTGCCAGCAGCCAACTAGGACAGTTAGGTGCTTTCTTT. As protein: CASSQLGQLGAFF.

V is TRBV21-1 and J is TRBJ2-1; TRBD1, the table's D call, was not compared with the DNA. TRBV21-1 is flagged as a pseudogene. The CDR3 has 17 amino acids. The CDR3 sequence: CASSKVLGQGLGDEQFF. CDR3 coding DNA: TGTGCCAGCAGCAAAGTTTTGGGACAGGGGCTGGGGGATGAGCAGTTCTTC.

The chain joins TRBV9 to TRBJ2-7, with D possibly matching TRBD2 (5 bases). The CDR3 length is 15 residues. Germline V lookup: CDR1 SGDLS, CDR2 YYNGEE. Deletions cut 4 bases from V and 0 bases from J, with 14 bases between. The CDR3 DNA follows: TGTGCCAGCAGCCTCTTCCCGGGGAGCTCCTACGAGCAGTACTTC. Residues: CASSLFPGSSYEQYF.

This chain uses TRBV9 with TRBJ1-3; the D gene is possibly TRBD1 (5 bases). The V gene lost 4 bases and the J gene lost 0 bases, with 17 bases spanning the gap. Germline lookup yields CDR1 SGDLS and CDR2 YYNGEE. There are 17 residues in the CDR3. The CDR3 loop is CASSPGGGRFSGNTIYF. CDR3 in DNA: TGTGCCAGCAGCCCGGGGGGTGGACGCTTCTCTGGAAACACCATATATTTT.

The chain recombines TRBV11-2 with TRBJ1-1, with 9 bases matching TRBD1. Trimming removed 5 bases from V and 8 bases from J; junction bases left unmatched: 12. The CDR3 contains 15 residues. Germline CDR1 SGHAT, CDR2 FQNNGV. The DNA of the CDR3 is TGTGCCAGCAGCATCAATACAGGGGGCGCGGGCGAAGCTTTCTTT. It specifies CASSINTGGAGEAFF.

The chain joins TRBV6-2 or TRBV6-3 to TRBJ2-2, with 9 bases aligning to TRBD2. Germline V gene data show CDR1 as MNHEY and CDR2 as SVGEGT. V lost 5 bases and J lost 5; bases outside the gene matches: 6. The CDR3 has 15 residues. The chain's CDR3 is CASSKAGGRTGELFF. In nucleotides, the CDR3 is TGTGCCAGCAGTAAAGCGGGAGGTCGGACCGGGGAGCTGTTTTTT.

The genes are TRBV9 and TRBJ2-1, with 7 bases aligning to TRBD2. After removal of 1 base from V and 6 bases from J, the junction contained 10 bases not matched to a gene. This CDR3 comprises 16 residues. Germline V gives CDR1 SGDLS, CDR2 YYNGEE. This CDR3 reads CASSVTERDVFNEQFF. CDR3 nucleotides: TGTGCCAGCAGCGTAACCGAGCGGGATGTGTTCAATGAGCAGTTCTTC.

The chain recombines TRBV5-1 with TRBJ2-1; 7 nucleotides agree with TRBD1. The CDR3 spans 16 residues. V lost 4 bases, J lost 7 bases, and 14 bases stayed unmatched. Germline CDR1 SGHRS, CDR2 YFSETQ. The CDR3 DNA reads TGCGCCAGCAGCACCCGACCCGGGACAGAAGTAAATGAGCAGTTCTTC. Encoded protein: CASSTRPGTEVNEQFF. Based on the CDR3 plus reference TRBV5-1 and TRBJ2-1, the full variable domain is KAGVTQTPRYLIKTRGQQVTLSCSPISGHRSVSWYQQTPGQGLQFLFEYFSETQRNKGNFPGRFSGRQFSNSRSEMNVSTLELGDSALYLCASSTRPGTEVNEQFFGPGTRLTVL.

The J gene is TRBJ2-7, the V gene TRBV2, with TRBD2 as a possible D gene (6 bases). Germline V lookup: CDR1 SNHLY, CDR2 FYNNEI. The CDR3 contains 14 residues. With 5 bases removed from V and 0 bases from J, the gap between germline ends came to 11 bases. The CDR3 DNA reads TGTGCCAGCAGTCCCGCGGGACGCTCCTACGAGCAGTACTTC. It encodes CASSPAGRSYEQYF.

The rearrangement links TRBV5-4 to TRBJ2-7; 9 nucleotides match TRBD1. Per germline, CDR1 SGHNT and CDR2 YYREEE (reference sequence). Trimming removed 2 bases from V and 1 base from J; junction bases left unmatched: 7. This CDR3 is built from 16 residues. CDR3 in amino acids: CASSFSGTGPSYEQYF. CDR3 DNA: TGTGCCAGCAGCTTCTCAGGGACAGGGCCGTCCTACGAGCAGTACTTC.

The CDR3 DNA reads TGTGCCAGTAGTATCAGTAGCGCCTACGAGCAGTACTTC. Amino acids: CASSISSAYEQYF. The rearrangement links TRBV19 to TRBJ2-7; maybe TRBD2 (5 bases). Trimming removed 3 bases at V and 2 bases at J, with 8 bases between. The CDR3 covers 13 residues. Germline loops: CDR1 LNHDA, CDR2 SQIVND (reference sequence). The full variable domain, in which reference TRBV19 and TRBJ2-7 provide the parts outside the CDR3, is DGGITQSPKYLFRKEGQNVTLSCEQNLNHDAMYWYRQDPGQGLRLIYYSQIVNDFQKGDIAEGYSVSREKKESFPLTVTSAQKNPTAFYLCASSISSAYEQYFGPGTRLTVT.